This TCR beta chain derives from a study of cytomegalovirus exposure and HLA in healthy donors. As for this clone: Its antigen is not identified.

Points from the study as a whole: Association of roughly 17,000 TCR beta sequences with HLA alleles was found at 0.05 false discovery rate in a later analysis. Reports indicated that the classifier achieved high specificity and sensitivity in diagnosing cytomegalovirus status. Later on, analysis showed that most CMV-associated TCR beta chains appeared to be HLA-restricted.

Primers included in the PCR were 60 Vbeta and 13 Jbeta primers. Only in-frame clones appear in the TCRdb table, and some are missing; sequencing was by immunoSEQ multiplex PCR. This table holds roughly 200,000 clones, 70% to 90% found once. When sampled, the donors appeared nominally healthy, though they likely had unrecorded immune exposures. This receptor was identified in a man younger than 40 in good health and CMV-seronegative. The sequencing input was PBMCs.

The CDR3 nucleotides are TGTGCCAGCAGCTGGACAGGGGCCGCCTACAATGAGCAGTTCTTC. Translation: CASSWTGAAYNEQFF. The chain is built from TRBV9 and TRBJ2-1; 9 nucleotides match TRBD1. The CDR3 spans 15 residues. The V gene's germline CDR1 is SGDLS and CDR2 YYNGEE. V was pared by 4 bases and J by 2 bases, with 4 bases of the junction left unmatched.